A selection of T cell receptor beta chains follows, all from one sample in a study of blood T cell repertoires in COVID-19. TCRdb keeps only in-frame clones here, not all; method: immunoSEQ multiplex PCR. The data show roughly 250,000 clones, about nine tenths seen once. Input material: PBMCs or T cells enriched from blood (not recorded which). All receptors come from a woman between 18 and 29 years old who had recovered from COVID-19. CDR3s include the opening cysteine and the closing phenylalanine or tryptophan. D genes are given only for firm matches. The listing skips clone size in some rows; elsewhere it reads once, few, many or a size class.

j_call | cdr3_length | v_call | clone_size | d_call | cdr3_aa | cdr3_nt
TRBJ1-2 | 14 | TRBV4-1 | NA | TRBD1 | CASSAPGQTYGYTF | TGCGCCAGCAGCGCCCCGGGACAGACCTATGGCTACACCTTC
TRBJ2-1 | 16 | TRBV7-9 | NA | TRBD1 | CASSLEKGARYNEQFF | TGTGCCAGCAGCTTAGAAAAGGGGGCTAGGTACAATGAGCAGTTCTTC
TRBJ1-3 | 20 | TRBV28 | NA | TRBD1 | CASSPVTRDRGPNSGNTIYF | TGTGCCAGCAGCCCGGTGACCCGCGACAGGGGGCCAAATTCTGGAAACACCATATATTTT
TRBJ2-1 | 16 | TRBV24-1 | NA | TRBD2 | CATSDIGTSGDNEQFF | TGTGCCACCAGTGACATAGGGACTAGCGGGGACAATGAGCAGTTCTTC
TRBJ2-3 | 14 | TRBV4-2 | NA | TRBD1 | CASSQDRDRDTQYF | TGTGCCAGCAGCCAAGATAGGGACAGAGATACGCAGTATTTT
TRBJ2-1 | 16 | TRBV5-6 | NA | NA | CASSFWAESAYNEQFF | TGTGCCAGCAGCTTCTGGGCCGAATCCGCCTACAATGAGCAGTTCTTC
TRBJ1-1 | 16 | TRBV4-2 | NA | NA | CASSPRLDVRNTEAFF | TGTGCCAGCAGCCCCCGTCTTGATGTCAGAAACACTGAAGCTTTCTTT
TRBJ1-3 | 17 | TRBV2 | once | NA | CASSEARTDYSGNTIYF | TGTGCCAGCAGTGAAGCGCGCACAGATTACTCTGGAAACACCATATATTTT
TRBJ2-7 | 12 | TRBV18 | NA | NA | CASSPLDYEQYF | TGTGCCAGCTCACCACTAGACTACGAGCAGTACTTC
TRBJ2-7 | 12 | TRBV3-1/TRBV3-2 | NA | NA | CASSQDLSEQYF | TGTGCCAGCAGCCAAGATCTGAGCGAGCAGTACTTC
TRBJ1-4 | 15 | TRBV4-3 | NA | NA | CASSISRQINEKLFF | TGCGCCAGCAGCATTTCGAGACAGATTAATGAAAAACTGTTTTTT
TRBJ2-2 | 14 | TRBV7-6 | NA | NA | CASSELNTGGELFF | TGTGCCAGCAGCGAACTAAACACTGGAGGGGAGCTGTTTTTT
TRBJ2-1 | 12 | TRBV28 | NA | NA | CASSFRVDEQFF | TGTGCCAGCAGTTTTCGGGTCGATGAGCAGTTCTTC
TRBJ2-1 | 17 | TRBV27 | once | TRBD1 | CASSAETGGLFYNEQFF | TGTGCCTCTTCCGCGGAAACAGGGGGCTTGTTTTACAATGAGCAGTTCTTC